This T cell receptor (beta chain) was obtained from a study of T cell responses to AZD1222 COVID-19 vaccine listed by TCRdb under 2021. For the study in its entirety: A total of around 240 trial participants underwent TCR sequencing, of whom more than 200 had received two doses of AZD1222 and 26 had received two doses of the MenACWY control vaccine. Enrollment into the trials was organized by age into subgroups of 18-55, 56-69 and 70-plus years, and those subgroups contained approximately 160, 26 and 62 TCR-sequenced participants, respectively. Beyond this particular receptor, the publication reports: Reportedly, almost half of the unique spike-specific TCRs recognized epitopes lying outside the regions that are mutated in the B.1.351 and B.1.1.7 variants. A significant rise in spike-specific TCR breadth and depth was observed after two AZD1222 doses relative to day 0 and relative to MenACWY recipients. In the small 56-69-year group, the increase in depth fell short of significance, most likely because of low power. Because no day 14 peak-response samples were available, the repertoires could be characterized only after the peak T cell response. CD4 TCRs associated with the vaccine covered the entire spike protein, and the dominant responses were in regions 160-218 and 743-854. Most participants were white British and females outnumbered males, and the authors suggested that clonal diversity may have been underestimated. Conclusions about previously exposed vaccinees are limited because only six or seven AZD1222 recipients were SARS-CoV-2 seropositive at baseline.

The CDR3 regions of human TCRbeta chains were analyzed by immunosequencing. In the authors' own workflow: TCRs in the repertoires were matched against a reference library of SARS-CoV-2-specific TCRs that had been generated with the MIRA antigen-specificity platform. Breadth meant the fraction of unique TCRs that were SARS-CoV-2-associated, whereas depth meant the fraction of total T cells that were SARS-CoV-2-associated. Each spike-specific TCR was assigned to its reactive spike region and to a CD4 or CD8 class using the MIRA data. Log10-transformed breadth and depth values were compared by one-way ANOVA with Sidak's multiple comparisons tests. This immuneACCESS table, as held by TCRdb, lists in-frame sequences with V and J called but not all clones. Of the missing ones, under half trace to an unresolved V gene in checked studies; the others have no known cause. V, J and clone size reflect that table, while D and trimming were determined from the DNA. The sample contains roughly 200,000 clones, about 94% of them found a single time. The leading ten clones occupy approximately 1.5% of the sample.

A remark on this clone: Its cognate antigen has yet to be identified. Base qualities are not recorded, but no much larger clone differs from it by a single base.

According to the study, the label for this sample's time point signals: about 28 days (+/-7) after the second vaccine dose. Sample treatment or condition, as interpreted from the label and publication: meningococcal conjugate vaccine given as trial control. The vaccinee samples were drawn from two UK trials, COV001 and COV002, one of which was a single-blind randomized controlled phase 2/3 trial testing AZD1222 (ChAdOx1 nCoV-19) in healthy adults. Trial participant PBMC samples were collected at day 0 and day 28 after the second dose for TCRbeta chain sequencing. Sequencing was performed on peripheral blood, taken 28 days after the second dose of the MenACWY control vaccine. This TCR was recovered from an adult who received the MenACWY meningococcal vaccine as a control.

CDR3 region: CASSLLGQSTDTQYF. In nucleotide form, the sequence is TGTGCCAGCAGCTTGTTGGGACAGAGCACAGATACGCAGTATTTT. The chain employs TRBV5-6 and TRBJ2-3; 7 central bases correspond to TRBD1. Relative to germline, V is missing 1 base and J is missing 0 bases, with 2 bases of the junction outside any gene match. CDR1 and CDR2 (SGHDT, YYEEEE) derive from the germline V gene. CDR3 length: 15 amino acids, cysteine to phenylalanine. Solely the CDR3 DNA is kept, with 45 bases framed from the first base.